Only a few counts were recorded for the clone carrying this T cell receptor beta chain. Its antigen is unknown. Through a sample-barcoded 5' primer and a J-beta primer mix, a second PCR was run for about 6 to 11 cycles. TCRdb analysed the 5' RACE reads with MiXCR anew, one entry per CDR3 protein. In the table there are fewer than 2,000,000 distinct CDR3 sequences, almost 35% of which are singletons. These data originate in a study of blood T cells in healthy people across ages. Study conclusions and caveats: Lack of knowledge of donor CMV status possibly confounded expanded clonotype changes. A roughly linear age-dependent decrease characterized TCR beta diversity per million T cells.

CDR1 and CDR2 (germline): SGHAT, FQDESV (reference sequence). V was pared by 10 bases and J by 5 bases, with 13 bases between. CDR3 length: 12 residues. Material for sequencing was blood. The clonotype was recovered from a woman aged 25-40 years in good health. J is TRBJ2-3 and V is TRBV11-1; TRBD1 is a possible D gene (5 bases). DNA of the CDR3: TGTGCCACCTCGGGCACAGGAGATACGCAGTATTTT. Its translation is CATSGTGDTQYF.